One and the same sample provided the 7 T cell receptor beta chains below, sequenced in a study of T-cell reconstitution after alpha-beta-depleted transplantation in children. Preparation of the TCRbeta library was carried out with unique molecular identifiers. Via MiXCR, TCRdb re-called the PCR reads, giving one row per CDR3 protein. The profile covers roughly 100,000 distinct CDR3 sequences, with approximately 8% appearing a single time and over 15% taken by the ten largest. The sequencing here drew on PBMCs, taken before TCRalphabeta/CD19-depleted stem cell transplant. The receptors were sampled from a boy under 10 years old with acute lymphoblastic leukemia, due to receive a stem cell transplant.

This clonotype has a count of ten or more. V is TRBV7-2 and J is TRBJ1-4; D may be TRBD1 (5 bases). From germline, CDR1 is SGHTA and CDR2 FQGNSA. V was shortened by 5 bases and J by 11 bases, with 12 bases between the two germline ends. This CDR3 region has 12 residues. The CDR3 loop is CASSEQVGKLFF. DNA for the CDR3: TGTGCCAGCAGCGAACAGGTCGGGAAACTGTTTTTT.

This chain links TRBV18 with TRBJ2-7; tentative D call: TRBD1 (5 bases). Germline CDR1 KGHSH, CDR2 LQKENI. Trimming took off 2 bases at V and 5 bases at J, with 13 bases between the two ends. The CDR3 covers 14 residues. CDR3 DNA sequence: TGTGCCAGCTCACCAACGACAGTTTTCGACGAGCAGTACTTC. Residues: CASSPTTVFDEQYF.

This clonotype was recorded many times. The chain combines TRBV5-1 with TRBJ2-3; D is unresolved. CDR3 length: 16 residues. In germline, CDR1 is SGHRS, CDR2 YFSETQ. V was shortened by 4 bases and J by 1 base, with 16 bases between the two germline ends. The CDR3 is CASSAPSQSRTDTQYF. In DNA form, the CDR3 reads TGCGCCAGCAGCGCGCCGTCCCAGAGTCGCACAGATACGCAGTATTTT.

This clonotype was observed a handful of times. The chain uses TRBV7-2 and TRBJ2-2; D might be TRBD2 (5 bases). The CDR3 consists of 14 residues. Per the germline V gene, CDR1 is SGHTA and CDR2 is FQGNSA. V shed 2 bases and J shed 6 bases, with 10 bases lying between them. The CDR3 DNA sequence: TGTGCCAGCAGCTTAAATAGCGAGGCCGGGGAGCTGTTTTTT. Its protein product is CASSLNSEAGELFF.

This chain links TRBV19 with TRBJ2-1; D might be TRBD1 (5 bases). The V end lost 3 bases, the J end lost 6 bases, and 18 bases lay between the germline ends. The germline gives CDR1 LNHDA, CDR2 SQIVND (reference sequence). This CDR3 has 16 amino acids. This chain's CDR3 is CASSIPSAGHSNEQFF. CDR3 nucleotides: TGTGCCAGTAGTATCCCGTCGGCAGGGCACTCCAATGAGCAGTTCTTC. Using reference TRBV19 and TRBJ2-1 for the parts outside the CDR3, the full variable domain is DGGITQSPKYLFRKEGQNVTLSCEQNLNHDAMYWYRQDPGQGLRLIYYSQIVNDFQKGDIAEGYSVSREKKESFPLTVTSAQKNPTAFYLCASSIPSAGHSNEQFFGPGTRLTVL.

This clonotype was counted only a few times. This chain uses TRBV5-6 with TRBJ1-2; 9 positions agree with TRBD1. The CDR3 totals 14 residues. Per the germline V gene, CDR1 is SGHDT and CDR2 is YYEEEE. With V trimmed by 0 bases and J by 8 bases, 5 bases remained unmatched. DNA of the CDR3: TGTGCCAGCAGCTTGGTAGGGACAGGGACCGGCTACACCTTC. Encoded protein: CASSLVGTGTGYTF.

This sequence joins TRBV4-2 and TRBJ1-4; D might be TRBD1 (6 bases). Trimming removed 0 bases from V and 8 bases from J, with 16 bases in between. The CDR3 spans 16 residues. In germline, CDR1 is LGHNA, CDR2 YNFKEQ. The chain's CDR3 is CASSQDLGGGGEKLFF. The CDR3 DNA is TGTGCCAGCAGCCAAGATTTAGGGGGTGGGGGCGAAAAACTGTTTTTT.